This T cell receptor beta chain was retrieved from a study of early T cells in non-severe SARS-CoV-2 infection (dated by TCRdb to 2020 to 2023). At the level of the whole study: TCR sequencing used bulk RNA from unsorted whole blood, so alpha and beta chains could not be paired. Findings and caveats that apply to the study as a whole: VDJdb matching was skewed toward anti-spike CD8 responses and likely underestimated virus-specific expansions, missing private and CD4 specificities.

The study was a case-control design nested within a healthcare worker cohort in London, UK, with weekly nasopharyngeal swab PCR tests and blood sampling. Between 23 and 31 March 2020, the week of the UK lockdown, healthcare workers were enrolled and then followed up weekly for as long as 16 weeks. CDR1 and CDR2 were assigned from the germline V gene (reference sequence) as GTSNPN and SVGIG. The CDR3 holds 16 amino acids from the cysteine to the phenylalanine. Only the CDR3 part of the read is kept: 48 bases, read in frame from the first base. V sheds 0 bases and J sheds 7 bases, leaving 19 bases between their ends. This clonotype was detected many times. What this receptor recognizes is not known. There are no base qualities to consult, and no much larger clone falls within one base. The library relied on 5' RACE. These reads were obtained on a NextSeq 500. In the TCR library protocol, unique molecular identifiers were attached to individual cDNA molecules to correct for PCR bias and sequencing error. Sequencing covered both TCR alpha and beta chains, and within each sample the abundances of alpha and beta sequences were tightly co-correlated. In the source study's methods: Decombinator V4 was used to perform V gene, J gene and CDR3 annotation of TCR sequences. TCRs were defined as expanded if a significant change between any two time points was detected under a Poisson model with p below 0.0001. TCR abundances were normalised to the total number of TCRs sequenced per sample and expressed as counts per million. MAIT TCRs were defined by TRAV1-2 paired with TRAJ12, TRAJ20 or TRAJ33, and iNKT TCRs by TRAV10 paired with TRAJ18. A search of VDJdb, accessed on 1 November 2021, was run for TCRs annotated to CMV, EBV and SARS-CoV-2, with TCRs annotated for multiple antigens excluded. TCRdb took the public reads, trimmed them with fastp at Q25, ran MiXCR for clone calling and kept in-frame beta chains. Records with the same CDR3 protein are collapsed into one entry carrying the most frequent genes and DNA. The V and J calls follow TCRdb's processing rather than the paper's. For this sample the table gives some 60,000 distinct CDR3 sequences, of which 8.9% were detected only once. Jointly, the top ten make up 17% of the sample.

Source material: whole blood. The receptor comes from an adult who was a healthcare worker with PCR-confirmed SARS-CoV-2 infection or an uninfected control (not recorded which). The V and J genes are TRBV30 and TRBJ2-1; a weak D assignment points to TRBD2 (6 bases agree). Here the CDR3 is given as CAWSVQVAANGNEQFF. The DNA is TGTGCCTGGAGTGTACAAGTAGCGGCCAATGGAAATGAGCAGTTCTTC.